This T cell receptor beta chain derives from a study of Graves' ophthalmopathy and Graves' hyperthyroidism. Exclusion covered patients with other autoimmune diseases or uncontrolled infections (as well as pregnancy or lactation). The CDR3 has 14 residues. Germline assignment: CDR1 KGHDR and CDR2 SFDVKD. V lost 11 bases and J lost 2; bases outside the gene matches: 7. RNA transcripts were the template, and TCR beta CDR3 regions were amplified from them. HTBI primers served in a first-round RT-PCR, which a second-round multiplex PCR followed. From the multiplex PCR reads, TCRdb called clonotypes with MiXCR, one entry per CDR3 protein. The data show roughly 700,000 distinct CDR3 sequences, with roughly 40% seen just once and about 40% held by the top ten.

The clonotype was recovered from an adult man with Graves' ophthalmopathy. The sequencing sample was made of peripheral blood. The chain couples TRBV24-1 to TRBJ1-5; 8 bases line up with TRBD1. The DNA for the CDR3 is TGTGCCAGCCAAACAGGGGGGGGCAATCAGCCCCAGCATTTT. Its translation: CASQTGGGNQPQHF.